This T cell receptor (beta chain) was sequenced for a study of blood T cell repertoires in COVID-19. Across the whole study: Collection of acute and convalescent COVID-19 samples took place in the United States, Italy and Spain.

The CDR3 sequence is 13 residues long. Trimming took off 7 bases at V and 1 base at J, with 8 bases between the two ends. Germline V gives CDR1 SNHLY, CDR2 FYNNEI. Profiling relied on immunoSEQ multiplex PCR, and the TCRdb table lists in-frame clones only, not all of them. The sample has fewer than 500,000 clones; roughly 87% are singletons. Adults between about 18 and 95 years of age took part from fewer than 30 US areas. Clinical history as reported by participants underpinned cohort assignment. V is TRBV2 and J is TRBJ1-5, with a weak D call TRBD1 (6 bases). Sequenced material: PBMCs or T cells enriched from blood (not recorded which). This receptor was taken from a woman under 30 with acute COVID-19. CDR3 protein: CASNGQSNQPQHF. The DNA of the CDR3 is TGTGCCAGCAATGGACAGAGCAATCAGCCCCAGCATTTT.